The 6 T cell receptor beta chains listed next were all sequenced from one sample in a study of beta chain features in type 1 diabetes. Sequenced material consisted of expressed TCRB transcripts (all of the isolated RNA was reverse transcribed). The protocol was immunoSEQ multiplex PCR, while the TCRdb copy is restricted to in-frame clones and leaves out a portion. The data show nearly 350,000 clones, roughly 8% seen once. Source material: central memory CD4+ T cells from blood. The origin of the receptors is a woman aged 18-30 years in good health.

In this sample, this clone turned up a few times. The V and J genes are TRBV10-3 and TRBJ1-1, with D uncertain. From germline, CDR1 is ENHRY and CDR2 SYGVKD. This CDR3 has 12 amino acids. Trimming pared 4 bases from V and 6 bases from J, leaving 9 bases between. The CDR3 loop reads CAISASGPEAFF. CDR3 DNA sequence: TGTGCCATCAGTGCAAGTGGGCCTGAAGCTTTCTTT.

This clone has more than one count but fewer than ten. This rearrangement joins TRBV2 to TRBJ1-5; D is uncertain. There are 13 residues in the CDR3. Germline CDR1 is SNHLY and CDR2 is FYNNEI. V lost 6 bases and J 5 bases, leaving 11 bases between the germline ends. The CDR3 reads CASSSAGDQPQHF. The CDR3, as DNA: TGTGCCAGCAGCTCGGCCGGGGATCAGCCCCAGCATTTT.

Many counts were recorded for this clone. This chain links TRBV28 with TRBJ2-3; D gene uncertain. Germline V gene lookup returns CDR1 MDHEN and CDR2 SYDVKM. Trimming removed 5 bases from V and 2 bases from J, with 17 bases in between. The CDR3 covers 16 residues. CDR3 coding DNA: TGTGCCAGCAGTGCGTTCGGCCCCATAGCCACAGATACGCAGTATTTT. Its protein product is CASSAFGPIATDTQYF.

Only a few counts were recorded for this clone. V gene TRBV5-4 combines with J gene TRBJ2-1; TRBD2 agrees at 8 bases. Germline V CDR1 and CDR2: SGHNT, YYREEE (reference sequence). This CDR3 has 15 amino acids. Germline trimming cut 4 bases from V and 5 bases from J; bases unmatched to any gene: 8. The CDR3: CASSLGGGLDNEQFF. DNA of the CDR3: TGTGCCAGCAGCCTTGGCGGGGGACTAGACAATGAGCAGTTCTTC.

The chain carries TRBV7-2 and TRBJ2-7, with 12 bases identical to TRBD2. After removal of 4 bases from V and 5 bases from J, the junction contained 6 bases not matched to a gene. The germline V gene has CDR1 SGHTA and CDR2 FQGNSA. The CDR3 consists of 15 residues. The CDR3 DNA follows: TGTGCCAGCAGCTCTAGCGGGAGGGCTCTTCACGAGCAGTACTTC. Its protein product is CASSSSGRALHEQYF.

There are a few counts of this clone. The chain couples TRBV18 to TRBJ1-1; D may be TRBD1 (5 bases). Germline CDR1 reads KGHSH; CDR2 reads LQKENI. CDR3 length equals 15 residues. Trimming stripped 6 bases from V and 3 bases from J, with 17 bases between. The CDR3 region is CASSQAPDRYTEAFF. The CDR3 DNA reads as TGTGCCAGCTCCCAAGCCCCTGACAGATACACTGAAGCTTTCTTT.